The 32 T cell receptor beta chains below all came from one sample that was sequenced in a study of shared clonotypes between healthy human individuals. TCRdb's table, derived via immunoSEQ multiplex PCR, lists solely in-frame clones and lacks some. The top ten hold around 13% of the sample, which has some 450,000 clones, roughly 80% seen once. The sequenced material came from PBMCs. These receptors were taken from a woman in her 40s in good health. Some clones in this sample may be carry-over from other donors' samples.

Concerning this clone: A far larger clone is one nucleotide away, so this likely arose from a read error. The chain recombines TRBV27 with TRBJ1-4; a possible D gene is TRBD1 (5 bases). The V end lost 10 bases, the J end lost 4 bases, and 13 bases lay between the germline ends. In germline, CDR1 is MNHEY, CDR2 SMNVEV (reference sequence). The CDR3 is made up of 13 amino acids. The CDR3 spells CAMIQEHNEKLFF. CDR3 nucleotides: TGTGCCATGATACAGGAGCATAATGAAAAACTGTTTTTT.

This clone was seen a few times. The chain is built from TRBV19 and TRBJ2-5; possibly TRBD1 for D (5 bases). Germline V gene data show CDR1 as LNHDA and CDR2 as SQIVND (reference sequence). This CDR3 is built from 13 residues. The V end was cut by 5 bases, the J end by 1 base, with 8 bases between. This CDR3 reads CASSGAAQETQYF. The CDR3 DNA follows: TGTGCCAGTAGTGGGGCGGCCCAAGAGACCCAGTACTTC. Full variable domain (remainder filled in from reference TRBV19 and TRBJ2-5): DGGITQSPKYLFRKEGQNVTLSCEQNLNHDAMYWYRQDPGQGLRLIYYSQIVNDFQKGDIAEGYSVSREKKESFPLTVTSAQKNPTAFYLCASSGAAQETQYFGPGTRLLVL.

The chain couples TRBV4-3 to TRBJ2-7; 7 bases match TRBD2. Per the germline V gene, CDR1 is LGHNA and CDR2 is YSLEER. V trimming: 0 bases; J trimming: 0 bases; junction bases outside the gene matches: 8. The CDR3 spans 17 residues. The CDR3 coding sequence is TGCGCCAGCAGCCAAGATACGGATAGCGGGTCCTCCTACGAGCAGTACTTC. Translation: CASSQDTDSGSSYEQYF.

This clone was counted only a few times. The V and J genes are TRBV28 and TRBJ2-7; D call uncertain. Germline CDR1 and CDR2: MDHEN and SYDVKM. There are 13 residues in the CDR3. V lost 6 bases to trimming and J lost 0 bases, with 9 bases between them. In DNA form, the CDR3 reads TGTGCCAGCAGGGACGTCCTCTCCTACGAGCAGTACTTC. Its translation is CASRDVLSYEQYF.

As DNA, the CDR3 is TGTGCCAGCAGTCTGGCGGGGGATAACTATGGCTACACCTTC. It translates to CASSLAGDNYGYTF. V is TRBV28 and J is TRBJ1-2, with D perhaps matching TRBD1 (5 bases). Trimming cost V 5 bases and J 1 base, with 11 bases left between them. CDR3 length equals 14 residues. CDR1 MDHEN and CDR2 SYDVKM come from the germline V gene.

This clone was detected only a few times. The chain uses TRBV6-1 and TRBJ2-7; no clear D gene. V lost 1 base and J lost 4, with 8 bases in between. The CDR3 runs 13 residues. The germline gives CDR1 MNHNS, CDR2 SASEGT. The DNA for the CDR3 is TGTGCCAGCAGTGAAGTGGGGTTTTACGAGCAGTACTTC. Its protein is CASSEVGFYEQYF.

Concerning this clone itself: This likely came from a read error, as a far larger clone is one base away. The chain has TRBV30 and TRBJ1-1, with D uncertain. The length of the CDR3 is 13 residues. The germline V gene has CDR1 GTSNPN and CDR2 SVGIG (reference sequence). In DNA, the CDR3 is TGTGCCTCAAGACACCCCCAGAACACTGAAGCTCTCTTT. Translated, it gives CASRHPQNTEALF. Combining the CDR3 with reference TRBV30 and TRBJ1-1 gives the whole variable domain SQTIHQWPATLVQPVGSPLSLECTVEGTSNPNLYWYRQAAGRGLQLLFYSVGIGQISSEVPQNLSASRPQDRQFILSSKKLLLSDSGFYLCASRHPQNTEALFGQGTRLTVV.

This chain uses TRBV25-1 with TRBJ1-4, with D unresolved. The germline gives CDR1 MGHDK, CDR2 SYGVNS. The CDR3 runs to 15 residues. V shed 4 bases and J shed 7 bases, with 16 bases lying between them. As DNA, the CDR3 is TGTGCCAGCAGTGCCCCCGGAGGATATCTTGAAAAACTGTTTTTT. Protein: CASSAPGGYLEKLFF.

This clone was observed at least ten times. This rearrangement joins TRBV9 to TRBJ2-5, with D possibly TRBD2 on 6 matching bases. V was pared by 1 base and J by 5 bases, with 12 bases between. Per the germline V gene, CDR1 is SGDLS and CDR2 is YYNGEE. This CDR3 comprises 14 residues. The CDR3: CASSVTAGRETQYF. In DNA form, the CDR3 reads TGTGCCAGCAGCGTAACGGCGGGGCGGGAGACCCAGTACTTC.

This sequence joins TRBV6-1 and TRBJ2-7; TRBD2 might be the D (5 bases). Per the germline V gene, CDR1 is MNHNS and CDR2 is SASEGT. The CDR3 is 13 residues long. Trimming removed 4 bases at V and 4 bases at J, with 11 bases between. CDR3 in DNA: TGTGCCAGCAGTGGAGGGAGAGGATACGAGCAGTACTTC. Protein: CASSGGRGYEQYF.

The DNA for the CDR3 is TGTGCCAGCTCAATACACAATGAGCAGTTCTTC. Protein: CASSIHNEQFF. The chain employs TRBV18 and TRBJ2-1; D is ambiguous. CDR1 and CDR2 (germline): KGHSH, LQKENI. The CDR3 loop spans 11 amino acids. V lost 5 bases and J lost 5, with 4 bases in between.

The chain carries TRBV4-2 and TRBJ2-3; the D gene could be TRBD1 or TRBD2 (5 bases each). Germline V gene data show CDR1 as LGHNA and CDR2 as YNFKEQ. Trimming removed 6 bases from V and 0 bases from J, with 16 bases in between. This CDR3 has 16 residues. CDR3 nucleotides: TGTGCCAGCAGACAGAAGCTTCGGGACAGCACAGATACGCAGTATTTT. Amino acid sequence: CASRQKLRDSTDTQYF.

In the case of this clone: A read error is likely here: a far larger clone is one base away. The rearrangement uses TRBV30 and TRBJ2-4; perhaps D is TRBD1 or TRBD2 (5 bases each). The CDR3 length is 14 residues. Germline assignment: CDR1 GTSNPN and CDR2 SVGIG (reference sequence). The CDR3 spells CAWSAWLGPNIRYF. DNA for the CDR3: TGTGCCTGGAGTGCCTGGTTGGGACCAAACATTCGGTACTTC.

V and J are TRBV29-1 and TRBJ2-1; D uncertain. Trimming pared 3 bases from V and 9 bases from J, leaving 12 bases between. This CDR3 has 12 residues. Germline values: CDR1 SQVTM, CDR2 ANQGSEA. The CDR3: CSVEGLSGEQFF. In nucleotides, the CDR3 is TGCAGCGTTGAGGGCCTCTCTGGTGAGCAGTTCTTC.

The chain has TRBV29-1 and TRBJ2-1; 8 bases are shared with TRBD2. Germline V CDR1 and CDR2: SQVTM, ANQGSEA. The CDR3 is made up of 16 amino acids. V gave up 3 bases and J gave up 2 bases; unmatched junction bases: 9. The CDR3 region is CSVEVPVGRAYNEQFF. The CDR3 nucleotides read TGCAGCGTTGAGGTCCCGGTCGGGAGGGCCTACAATGAGCAGTTCTTC.

The CDR3 sequence: CASSLLLAAYEQYF. The CDR3 coding sequence is TGTGCCAGCAGTTTATTACTAGCGGCCTACGAGCAGTACTTC. The rearrangement joins TRBV28 to TRBJ2-7, with 8 positions matching TRBD2. V was pared by 1 base and J by 2 bases, with 1 base of the junction left unmatched. CDR3 length: 14 amino acids. The V gene's germline CDR1 is MDHEN and CDR2 SYDVKM.

This chain links TRBV19 with TRBJ2-1; possibly TRBD1 or TRBD2 for D (5 bases each). The germline gives CDR1 LNHDA, CDR2 SQIVND (reference sequence). With 10 bases removed from V and 6 bases from J, the gap between germline ends came to 19 bases. The CDR3 spans 14 residues. The CDR3 loop is CAIKRDAASNEQFF. In DNA form, the CDR3 reads TGTGCCATTAAAAGGGACGCAGCCTCCAATGAGCAGTTCTTC.

The rearrangement links TRBV27 to TRBJ2-3; D is ambiguous. V was cut by 6 bases and J by 5 bases, with 12 bases left in between. The germline CDR1 and CDR2 sequences are MNHEY and SMNVEV (reference sequence). The CDR3 has 13 residues. The DNA for the CDR3 is TGTGCCAGCAGACCACCAGTGTTAGATACGCAGTATTTT. This translates into CASRPPVLDTQYF.

CDR3 residues: CASTRSQGGTDTQYF. The CDR3 nucleotides are TGTGCCAGCACCAGGTCCCAGGGAGGCACAGATACGCAGTATTTT. The rearrangement uses TRBV28 and TRBJ2-3; D possibly uses TRBD1 or TRBD2 (5 bases each). The CDR3 is 15 residues long. CDR1 and CDR2 (germline): MDHEN, SYDVKM. Trimming stripped 7 bases from V and 1 base from J, with 15 bases between.

A remark on this clone: One base away lies a much larger clone, so this may be a sequencing read error. J is TRBJ2-6 and V is TRBV27; D gene ambiguous. CDR3 length: 14 residues. Germline V CDR1 and CDR2: MNHEY, SMNVEV (reference sequence). The V gene lost 3 bases and the J gene lost 0 bases, with 3 bases spanning the gap. The DNA of the CDR3 is TGTGCCAGCAGTTTGTCCTCTGGGGCCAACGTCCTGACTTTC. Protein product: CASSLSSGANVLTF.

This clone has a handful of counts. The CDR3 DNA follows: TGTGCCGTCGGGCCGCCGCCAGTTGAGCAGTTCTTC. It encodes CAVGPPPVEQFF. This chain uses TRBV6-6 with TRBJ2-1; D is uncertain. V dropped 11 bases and J dropped 9 bases, with 17 bases sitting between them. CDR3 length: 12 amino acids. Germline values: CDR1 MNHNY, CDR2 SVGAGI (reference sequence).

The genes are TRBV5-4 and TRBJ1-2; 7 bases fit TRBD1. V was clipped by 4 bases and J by 6 bases; unmatched bases: 6. This CDR3 region has 13 residues. The V gene's germline CDR1 is SGHNT and CDR2 YYREEE (reference sequence). DNA of the CDR3: TGTGCCAGCAGCGGGGGACAGACTAATGGCTACACCTTC. Its translation: CASSGGQTNGYTF. Full variable domain (remainder filled in from reference TRBV5-4 and TRBJ1-2): ETGVTQSPTHLIKTRGQQVTLRCSSQSGHNTVSWYQQALGQGPQFIFQYYREEENGRGNFPPRFSGLQFPNYSSELNVNALELDDSALYLCASSGGQTNGYTFGSGTRLTVV.

V usage is TRBV6-5 and J usage is TRBJ2-7, with a possible D match to TRBD2 (6 bases). The CDR3 runs to 14 residues. CDR1 and CDR2 (germline): MNHEY, SVGAGI. V was pared by 0 bases and J by 2 bases, with 8 bases between. DNA for the CDR3: TGTGCCAGCAGTTACTCGGAGGGTCCCTACGAGCAGTACTTC. Protein product: CASSYSEGPYEQYF.

The chain has TRBV5-4 and TRBJ1-1, with a weak D call TRBD1 (6 bases). Germline CDR1 is SGHNT and CDR2 is YYREEE (reference sequence). This CDR3 contains 15 residues. V gave up 6 bases and J gave up 3 bases, with 18 bases separating them. The CDR3 protein is CASTLIVGADTEAFF. The DNA of the CDR3 is TGTGCCAGCACCCTCATCGTGGGGGCAGACACTGAAGCTTTCTTT.

J is TRBJ2-4 and V is TRBV7-9, with 7 bases aligning to TRBD1. The CDR3 has 16 residues. Germline loops: CDR1 SEHNR, CDR2 FQNEAQ (reference sequence). The junction had 8 bases not matched to a gene; V was cut back by 6 bases and J by 0 bases. The CDR3 loop reads CASSLQGMLAKNIQYF. CDR3 DNA: TGTGCCAGCAGTCTACAGGGGATGCTAGCCAAAAACATTCAGTACTTC.

This clone was observed once. V and J are TRBV5-1 and TRBJ2-3; TRBD1 might be the D (5 bases). V dropped 4 bases and J dropped 0 bases, with 12 bases sitting between them. CDR3 size: 15 residues. The germline CDR1 and CDR2 sequences are SGHRS and YFSETQ. The CDR3 DNA sequence: TGCGCCAGCAGCCGACAGCTTGATAGCACAGATACGCAGTATTTT. Translated: CASSRQLDSTDTQYF.

V usage is TRBV11-1 and J usage is TRBJ1-1, with TRBD1 matching 7 bases. This CDR3 has 15 residues. Germline lookup yields CDR1 SGHAT and CDR2 FQDESV (reference sequence). The ends lost 4 bases at V and 1 base at J; junction bases unmatched: 6. The CDR3 DNA sequence: TGTGCCAGCAGCTCCCCCCGGACAGGGAACACTGAAGCTTTCTTT. Protein: CASSSPRTGNTEAFF.

A remark on this clone: A read error is likely here: a far larger clone is one base away. V gene TRBV9 combines with J gene TRBJ2-1; 11 positions match TRBD2. Germline assignment: CDR1 SGDLS and CDR2 YYNGEE. This CDR3 spans 16 amino acids. CDR3 loop: CACSLTSGTSYNEQFF. The CDR3 nucleotides are TGTGCCTGCAGCCTGACTAGCGGGACCTCCTACAATGAGCAGTTCTTC.

This chain connects TRBV28 to TRBJ2-1; D may be TRBD1 (5 bases). V gave up 2 bases and J gave up 13 bases, with 15 bases separating them. The CDR3 spans 13 residues. Looked up from germline, CDR1 is MDHEN and CDR2 is SYDVKM. The CDR3 is CASSLDLARGQFF. The CDR3 nucleotides are TGTGCCAGCAGTTTAGACCTGGCTAGGGGTCAGTTCTTC.

CDR3 amino acids: CASSSDSYGYTF. CDR3 sequence (DNA): TGTGCCAGCAGCTCAGACTCCTATGGCTACACCTTC. The V and J genes are TRBV11-1 and TRBJ1-2; no firm D call. The V gene lost 4 bases and the J gene lost 4 bases, with 7 bases spanning the gap. The CDR3 sequence is 12 residues long. CDR1 is SGHAT and CDR2 is FQDESV in the germline V gene (reference sequence).

This clone has only a few counts. A far larger clone is just one base off, so this is likely a read error. At the DNA level, this CDR3 is encoded by other sequences in the same sample as well. The chain is built from TRBV5-1 and TRBJ1-1; no clear D. The germline gives CDR1 SGHRS, CDR2 YFSETQ. This CDR3 has 15 residues. CDR3 region: CASSLKRQDNTEAFF. The CDR3 DNA reads TGCGCCAGCAGCTTGAAGCGACAAGATAACACTGAAGCTTTCTTC.

With respect to this clone: This may come from a read error, since a much larger clone is one base off. V gene TRBV6-4 combines with J gene TRBJ2-3; D is possibly TRBD2 (6 bases). This CDR3 contains 15 residues. Trimming removed 0 bases from V and 4 bases from J, with 11 bases in between. Germline V lookup: CDR1 MRHNA, CDR2 SNTAGT. The CDR3 DNA reads as TGTGCCAGCAGTGACTCAGCGGGCCACGCAGATACGCAGTATTTT. It codes for CASSDSAGHADTQYF.